Below, one T cell receptor (beta chain) is given with its context. The data were taken from a study of tumor and adjacent non-tumor tissue in lung cancer. The overall study: Histology: 12 adenocarcinoma, a couple of squamous cell carcinoma, 1 small cell lung cancer. Each sample yielded approximately 4 million productive TCRbeta reads on average.

No cell sorting was done before RNA was extracted from the tissue. The normal lung tissue was taken more than 3 cm from the tumor edge. The library came from three nested PCR rounds adapted from ARM-PCR protocols. One entry per CDR3 protein results from TCRdb running MiXCR on the multiplex PCR reads. This sample has some 80,000 distinct CDR3 sequences, with 76% found just once. Deletions cut 2 bases from V and 7 bases from J, with 23 bases between. CDR3 length: 17 amino acids. From germline, CDR1 is SGHAT and CDR2 FQNNGV. The sequenced sample consisted of distant non-tumor lung tissue. The receptor comes from a man in his 70s with non-small cell lung cancer. This chain uses TRBV11-2 with TRBJ1-1, with D perhaps TRBD1 (5 bases). CDR3 sequence reads: CASSLRGRDKWSSEAFF. In nucleotides, the CDR3 is TGTGCCAGCAGCTTACGGGGGAGGGATAAGTGGAGCAGTGAAGCTTTCTTT.